These 26 T cell receptor beta chains came from one sample sequenced in a study of post-analysis software for immune sequencing data. Points from the study as a whole: Patients showed TRBV5-6, TRBV5-1 and TRBV20-1 among roughly 5 TRBV segments more frequent than in controls.

These TCRs' antigens remain unknown. Unique molecular identifiers had been added to the TCR beta cDNA libraries. TCRdb redid the calling of the PCR reads with MiXCR, one entry per CDR3 protein. The table shows some 800,000 distinct CDR3 sequences, with about 45% occurring only once. Material: blood. The receptors stem from a girl aged 10 to 17 with multiple sclerosis.

A few counts support this clonotype. The genes are TRBV6-2 or TRBV6-3 and TRBJ2-5, with D perhaps matching TRBD1 or TRBD2 (6 bases each). V was cut by 0 bases and J by 5 bases, with 16 bases left in between. The CDR3 loop spans 16 amino acids. The germline CDR1 and CDR2 sequences are MNHEY and SVGEGT. CDR3 coding DNA: TGTGCCAGCAGTTACTCGGACAGCGGAGGGGGGGAGACCCAGTACTTC. Protein product: CASSYSDSGGGETQYF.

The chain carries TRBV9 and TRBJ1-1; 7 bases match TRBD1. The V segment lost 4 bases and the J segment 3 bases; nucleotides outside the gene matches: 12. Germline V lookup: CDR1 SGDLS, CDR2 YYNGEE. The CDR3 is 16 residues long. The CDR3 sequence: CASSLLGTVQDTEAFF. In nucleotides, the CDR3 is TGTGCCAGCAGCCTTCTGGGGACAGTTCAAGACACTGAAGCTTTCTTT.

V and J are TRBV10-3 and TRBJ2-3; TRBD1 agrees at 7 bases. This CDR3 spans 13 amino acids. In germline, CDR1 is ENHRY, CDR2 SYGVKD. The V segment lost 10 bases and the J segment 4 bases; nucleotides outside the gene matches: 8. This CDR3 is CATRRDRADTQYF. Here the CDR3 DNA reads TGTGCCACCAGGCGCGACAGGGCAGATACGCAGTATTTT.

CDR3 nucleotide sequence: TGCGCCAGCAGCCTGGGACAGGACTCCTACGAGCAGTACTTC. Protein: CASSLGQDSYEQYF. V gene TRBV5-1 combines with J gene TRBJ2-4; TRBD1 matches 8 bases. TRBJ2-7 explains the end of the DNA better; the J call may be wrong. Germline V gene data show CDR1 as SGHRS and CDR2 as YFSETQ. The CDR3 runs 14 residues.

The V call is TRBV7-8, the J call TRBJ2-1, with 9 bases that match TRBD2. J was trimmed by 1 base and V by 6 bases; bases with no gene match: 10. The CDR3 is 17 residues long. Germline V gene data show CDR1 as SGHVS and CDR2 as FQNEAQ. The CDR3 loop is CASSSHEREVSYNEQFF. The DNA for the CDR3 is TGTGCCAGCAGTTCTCATGAGCGGGAGGTGTCCTACAATGAGCAGTTCTTC.

This clonotype appeared a few times. The chain links TRBV20-1 to TRBJ1-2; D is possibly TRBD1 (5 bases). Trimming left V 4 bases short and J 4 bases short, with 10 bases between. The CDR3 covers 12 residues. Germline V gene sequence: CDR1 DFQATT, CDR2 SNEGSKA (reference sequence). Here the CDR3 reads CSATDRFYGYTF. DNA of the CDR3: TGCAGTGCTACCGACAGATTCTATGGCTACACCTTC.

CDR3 coding DNA: TGCAGTGCTCTGACAGGGGAAGGGAATCAGCCCCAGCATTTT. It encodes CSALTGEGNQPQHF. The chain is built from TRBV20-1 and TRBJ1-5; 8 positions match TRBD1. Germline V CDR1 and CDR2: DFQATT, SNEGSKA (reference sequence). After removal of 5 bases from V and 4 bases from J, the junction contained 7 bases not matched to a gene. The CDR3 loop spans 14 amino acids.

At least ten counts were recorded for this clonotype. This chain connects TRBV5-6 to TRBJ2-3; the match to TRBD1 covers 9 bases. CDR1 and CDR2 from the germline V gene are SGHDT and YYEEEE. The CDR3 length is 16 residues. The trim removed 2 bases at V and 3 bases at J, leaving 7 bases unmatched. The CDR3 DNA sequence: TGTGCCAGCAGCTTACCGGACAGGGGATATACAGATACGCAGTATTTT. Translated: CASSLPDRGYTDTQYF.

The J gene is TRBJ2-3, the V gene TRBV2; D ambiguous. This CDR3 is 14 amino acids long. Trimming stripped 0 bases from V and 6 bases from J, with 10 bases between. The germline V gene has CDR1 SNHLY and CDR2 FYNNEI. The CDR3 DNA sequence: TGTGCCAGCAGTGAAGCTATCGTTCCGGATACGCAGTATTTT. Residues: CASSEAIVPDTQYF.

The V and J genes are TRBV7-8 and TRBJ2-7, with D perhaps matching TRBD1 or TRBD2 (5 bases each). V was cut by 6 bases and J by 0 bases, with 18 bases left in between. The CDR3 has 16 amino acids. Germline V gene data show CDR1 as SGHVS and CDR2 as FQNEAQ. CDR3 sequence: CASSVAGAESSYEQYF. CDR3 coding DNA: TGTGCCAGCAGTGTGGCCGGGGCAGAAAGCTCCTACGAGCAGTACTTC.

This clonotype showed up many times. The V call is TRBV7-2, the J call TRBJ2-4, with a possible D match to TRBD1 (8 bases). The CDR3 sequence is 15 residues long. The germline gives CDR1 SGHTA, CDR2 FQGNSA. V dropped 1 base and J dropped 5 bases, with 12 bases sitting between them. This CDR3 is CASSLDRGGENIQYF. The CDR3 region has the DNA TGTGCCAGCAGCTTAGACAGGGGGGGGGAAAACATTCAGTACTTC. The full variable domain, its missing parts supplied by reference TRBV7-2 and TRBJ2-4, is GAGVSQSPSNKVTEKGKDVELRCDPISGHTALYWYRQSLGQGLEFLIYFQGNSAPDKSGLPSDRFSAERTGGSVSTLTIQRTQQEDSAVYLCASSLDRGGENIQYFGAGTRLSVL.

This clonotype turned up a few times. The V and J genes are TRBV9 and TRBJ2-7, with D hard to call. V lost 0 bases and J lost 7, with 14 bases in between. Germline CDR1 reads SGDLS; CDR2 reads YYNGEE. This CDR3 is built from 14 residues. The CDR3 protein is CASSVEVTPGEQYF. The CDR3 DNA is TGTGCCAGCAGCGTAGAAGTGACCCCAGGAGAGCAGTACTTC.

The rearrangement uses TRBV20-1 and TRBJ2-7; 12 bases line up with TRBD2. V shed 3 bases and J 4 bases; nucleotides not matched to a gene: 7. Germline lookup yields CDR1 DFQATT and CDR2 SNEGSKA (reference sequence). The CDR3 consists of 15 residues. The CDR3 DNA reads as TGCAGTGCTAGGGGAATCCTAGCGGGAGGGTACGAGCAGTACTTC. It translates to CSARGILAGGYEQYF.

This clonotype appeared a few times. The chain has TRBV29-1 and TRBJ2-1; TRBD2 matches 12 bases. The V gene's germline CDR1 is SQVTM and CDR2 ANQGSEA. The CDR3 runs to 13 residues. V shed 7 bases and J 6 bases; nucleotides not matched to a gene: 4. DNA of the CDR3: TGCAGCGGGACGGGACTAGCGGGCAATGAGCAGTTCTTC. Its translation: CSGTGLAGNEQFF.

This clonotype has just one count. The chain is built from TRBV5-6 and TRBJ2-3; 10 nucleotides line up with TRBD2. The CDR3 is 17 residues long. The V gene end was trimmed by 1 base and the J gene end by 0 bases; junction bases not matched to a gene: 5. The germline V gene has CDR1 SGHDT and CDR2 YYEEEE. In DNA, the CDR3 is TGTGCCAGCAGCTTGTTCGGACTAGCGGTGAGCACAGATACGCAGTATTTT. Protein sequence: CASSLFGLAVSTDTQYF.

The sample holds a few counts of this clonotype. This chain uses TRBV28 with TRBJ2-5; 14 bases fit TRBD2. CDR1 is MDHEN and CDR2 is SYDVKM in the germline V gene. The CDR3 is made up of 16 amino acids. The V segment lost 5 bases and the J segment 11 bases; nucleotides outside the gene matches: 13. The CDR3, as DNA: TGTGCCAGCAGTCTCCGGACTAGCGGGAGGACTACGGAGCAGTACTTC. The encoded protein is CASSLRTSGRTTEQYF.

The V gene is TRBV18, the J gene TRBJ1-1; D gene unclear. The CDR3 consists of 15 residues. V lost 3 bases to trimming and J lost 0 bases, with 11 bases between them. Germline CDR1 is KGHSH and CDR2 is LQKENI. DNA for the CDR3: TGTGCCAGCTCACCGGGAGGCTTATTGAACACTGAAGCTTTCTTT. Encoded protein: CASSPGGLLNTEAFF. The full variable domain, with the rest looked up from reference TRBV18 and TRBJ1-1, is NAGVMQNPRHLVRRRGQEARLRCSPMKGHSHVYWYRQLPEEGLKFMVYLQKENIIDESGMPKERFSAEFPKEGPSILRIQQVVRGDSAAYFCASSPGGLLNTEAFFGQGTRLTVV.

The rearrangement joins TRBV3-1 to TRBJ1-1, with a tentative D call TRBD1 (5 bases). The germline CDR1 and CDR2 sequences are LGHDT and YNNKEL (reference sequence). CDR3 length: 14 residues. V was trimmed by 4 bases and J by 3 bases, leaving 12 bases between them. The CDR3 spells CASSLRDRYTEAFF. As DNA, the CDR3 is TGTGCCAGCAGCCTGCGGGACCGCTACACTGAAGCTTTCTTT.

This clonotype was seen a handful of times. The chain recombines TRBV7-6 with TRBJ2-7; D is perhaps TRBD2 (5 bases). The V and J ends lost 5 bases and 4 bases respectively, with 12 bases between them. Germline CDR1 SGHVS, CDR2 FNYEAQ. The CDR3 sequence is 13 residues long. CDR3 loop: CASSPGREYEQYF. DNA for the CDR3: TGTGCCAGCAGCCCCGGTAGGGAGTACGAGCAGTACTTC.

The chain joins TRBV29-1 to TRBJ1-1, with D uncertain. V shed 6 bases and J shed 1 base, with 15 bases lying between them. The length of the CDR3 is 14 residues. Germline V gene lookup returns CDR1 SQVTM and CDR2 ANQGSEA. This CDR3 reads CSVRLGPGNTEAFF. CDR3 DNA: TGCAGCGTCCGTTTGGGCCCGGGGAACACTGAAGCTTTCTTT.

J is TRBJ2-5 and V is TRBV20-1, with TRBD2 matching over 10 bases. V lost 1 base and J lost 3; bases outside the gene matches: 5. Germline CDR1 and CDR2: DFQATT and SNEGSKA (reference sequence). The CDR3 length is 15 residues. CDR3 sequence (DNA): TGCAGTGCTAGAGCAGGCCTAGCGGGAGAAGAGACCCAGTACTTC. It is translated as CSARAGLAGEETQYF.

This clonotype came up a few times. The chain carries TRBV28 and TRBJ2-7, with TRBD1 matching over 9 bases. The CDR3 totals 14 residues. V lost 6 bases, J lost 0 bases, and 3 bases stayed unmatched. Germline CDR1 MDHEN, CDR2 SYDVKM. CDR3 DNA sequence: TGTGCCAGCAGAAGACAGGGGGACTCCTACGAGCAGTACTTC. Translation: CASRRQGDSYEQYF.

In the case of this clonotype: One end of the junction varies from germline; a read error may be responsible. V is TRBV12-3 or TRBV12-4 and J is TRBJ1-2; 7 bases map to TRBD1. This CDR3 region has 13 residues. The CDR3, as DNA: TGTGCCAGCAGTTTTGGACAGGTGGATGGCCACACCTTC. Translation: CASSFGQVDGHTF.

The chain combines TRBV6-5 with TRBJ2-1; D is uncertain. CDR1 is MNHEY and CDR2 is SVGAGI in the germline V gene. The CDR3 spans 15 residues. The V end was cut by 5 bases, the J end by 0 bases, with 11 bases between. CDR3 sequence: CASSPLVSSYNEQFF. CDR3 sequence (DNA): TGTGCCAGCAGTCCACTTGTTAGCTCCTACAATGAGCAGTTCTTC.

This chain links TRBV11-2 with TRBJ2-5; 9 bases map to TRBD1. J was trimmed by 2 bases and V by 3 bases; bases with no gene match: 7. Germline V gives CDR1 SGHAT, CDR2 FQNNGV. There are 16 residues in the CDR3. The CDR3 is CASSLSGQGLQETQYF. The CDR3 DNA reads TGTGCCAGCAGCTTGTCGGGACAGGGCTTACAAGAGACCCAGTACTTC.

In this sample, this clonotype turned up once. One end of the junction does not line up with germline, which may come from a read error. The CDR3 region has the DNA TGTGCCAACAGTGCAATACGTAACACTGAAGCTTTCTTT. This gives the protein CANSAIRNTEAFF. The V call is TRBV6-5, the J call TRBJ1-1, with D unresolved. Germline V gives CDR1 MNHEY, CDR2 SVGAGI. The CDR3 spans 13 residues.